This T cell receptor beta chain is drawn from a study of patients and donors after allogeneic stem cell transplantation. There are 15 residues in the CDR3. V lost 4 bases, J lost 15 bases, and 11 bases stayed unmatched. Per germline, CDR1 SGHTA and CDR2 FQGNSA. In TCRdb, the RT-PCR reads were re-called with MiXCR into one record per CDR3 protein. The sample gives about 400,000 distinct CDR3 sequences, under 20% of which show up once; less than 9.5% is in the top ten. The V and J genes are TRBV7-2 and TRBJ2-1; 14 bases map to TRBD2. The material sequenced was blood, either unsorted or a sorted T cell fraction (not recorded which). The clonotype comes from a human donor who was either an allogeneic HSCT recipient or a stem cell or donor lymphocyte infusion donor (not recorded which). It is not recorded whose cells these are; they may come from a transplant donor. CDR3 loop: CASSSSRLAGGPPFF. CDR3 coding DNA: TGTGCCAGCAGCTCCAGCCGACTAGCGGGGGGGCCGCCGTTCTTC.